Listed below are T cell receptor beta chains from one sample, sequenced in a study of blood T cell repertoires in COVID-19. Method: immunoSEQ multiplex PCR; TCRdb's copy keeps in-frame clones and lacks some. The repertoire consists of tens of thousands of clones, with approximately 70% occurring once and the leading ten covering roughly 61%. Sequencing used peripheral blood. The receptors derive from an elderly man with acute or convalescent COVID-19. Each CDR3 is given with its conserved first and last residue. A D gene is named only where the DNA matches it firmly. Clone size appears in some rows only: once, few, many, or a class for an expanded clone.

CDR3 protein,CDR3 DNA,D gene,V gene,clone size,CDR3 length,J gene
CASSLGGGGNTIYF,TGTGCCAGCAGTCTCGGGGGGGGTGGAAACACCATATATTTT,NA,TRBV6-5,NA,14,TRBJ1-3
CASSNTGFYGYTF,TGTGCCAGCAGTAATACAGGGTTTTATGGCTACACCTTC,NA,TRBV12-3/TRBV12-4,NA,13,TRBJ1-2
CASSRALALYEQYF,TGTGCCAGCAGCCGGGCCCTAGCGCTCTACGAGCAGTACTTC,NA,TRBV6-2/TRBV6-3,NA,14,TRBJ2-7
CASSPGRVAGGADTQYF,TGTGCCAGCAGCCCCGGCCGGGTAGCGGGGGGCGCAGATACGCAGTATTTT,TRBD2,TRBV5-4,NA,17,TRBJ2-3
CASSLEASAQYF,TGTGCCAGCAGCTTAGAAGCGTCTGCGCAGTATTTT,NA,TRBV7-9,NA,12,TRBJ2-3
CATSRDSGGIYNEQFF,TGTGCCACCAGCAGAGATTCCGGGGGGATATACAATGAGCAGTTCTTC,TRBD2,TRBV15,NA,16,TRBJ2-1
CASSLGLAGGVDTQYF,TGTGCCAGCAGCCTTGGACTAGCGGGAGGAGTAGATACGCAGTATTTT,TRBD2,TRBV6-2/TRBV6-3,NA,16,TRBJ2-3
CAISEPPGRGRYGYTF,TGTGCCATCAGTGAGCCCCCCGGCAGGGGGCGTTATGGCTACACCTTC,TRBD1,TRBV10-3,NA,16,TRBJ1-2
CASSIIGRGGNQPQHF,TGTGCCAGTAGTATCATCGGCAGGGGAGGGAATCAGCCCCAGCATTTT,NA,TRBV19,once,16,TRBJ1-5
CASSLSGQGRGNTIYF,TGTGCCAGCAGTCTCTCTGGACAGGGTAGAGGAAACACCATATATTTT,TRBD1,TRBV25-1,few,16,TRBJ1-3
CASSQQPGLNEKLFF,TGCGCCAGCAGCCAGCAGCCAGGGCTTAATGAAAAACTGTTTTTT,NA,TRBV4-3,NA,15,TRBJ1-4
CSVISSGIGEQFF,TGCAGCGTTATCTCTAGCGGGATTGGAGAGCAGTTCTTC,TRBD2,TRBV29-1,NA,13,TRBJ2-1
CASSYSGRGQRSPLHF,TGTGCCAGCAGTTACTCGGGCAGGGGGCAGCGATCACCCCTCCACTTT,TRBD1,TRBV6-5,few,16,TRBJ1-6
CASSLAGLRLNSPLHF,TGCGCCAGCAGCTTGGCCGGTTTGCGGCTAAATTCACCCCTCCACTTT,NA,TRBV5-1,NA,16,TRBJ1-6
CASSRQGPPAEQYF,TGTGCCAGTAGCCGCCAGGGGCCCCCTGCCGAGCAGTACTTC,NA,TRBV19,NA,14,TRBJ2-7
CASSQGGVPYGYTF,TGTGCCAGCAGCCAAGGGGGAGTTCCCTATGGCTACACCTTC,NA,TRBV5-4,NA,14,TRBJ1-2
CASKDTTQNIQYF,TGTGCCAGTAAGGACACCACTCAAAACATTCAGTACTTC,NA,TRBV19,once,13,TRBJ2-4
CASSVYSYNEQFF,TGTGCCAGCAGCGTCTACTCCTACAATGAGCAGTTCTTC,NA,TRBV2,NA,13,TRBJ2-1
CASSLLPGLAGGTGELFF,TGCGCCAGCAGCTTACTACCGGGACTAGCGGGAGGTACCGGGGAGCTGTTTTTT,TRBD2,TRBV5-1,NA,18,TRBJ2-2
CASSIVGHSNQPQHF,TGTGCCAGTAGTATAGTTGGACACAGCAATCAGCCCCAGCATTTT,NA,TRBV19,few,15,TRBJ1-5
CASTGQGLGEQYF,TGTGCCAGCACGGGACAGGGATTGGGGGAGCAGTACTTC,TRBD1,TRBV2,NA,13,TRBJ2-7
CASSFMTSGPYEQYF,TGTGCCAGCAGCTTCATGACTAGCGGCCCCTACGAGCAGTACTTC,TRBD2,TRBV5-4,NA,15,TRBJ2-7
CASSPTRLGGELFF,TGTGCCAGCAGTCCGACTAGGTTAGGCGGGGAGCTGTTTTTT,NA,TRBV6-2/TRBV6-3,NA,14,TRBJ2-2
CATSLTGANVLTF,TGTGCCACCAGTCTTACTGGGGCCAACGTCCTGACTTTC,NA,TRBV24-1,NA,13,TRBJ2-6
CASSSAGGANEKLFF,TGCGCCAGCAGCTCCGCAGGGGGTGCTAATGAAAAACTGTTTTTT,TRBD1,TRBV5-1,NA,15,TRBJ1-4
CASSLRLAKSYNEQFF,TGTGCCAGCAGTTTAAGGCTAGCCAAATCCTACAATGAGCAGTTCTTC,NA,TRBV28,NA,16,TRBJ2-1
CASSPSSGSPETQYF,TGTGCCAGCAGCCCCTCTAGCGGGAGCCCCGAGACCCAGTACTTC,TRBD2,TRBV5-8,NA,15,TRBJ2-5
CARSSWTGKGYEQYF,TGTGCCAGAAGCTCATGGACAGGGAAAGGGTACGAGCAGTACTTC,NA,TRBV7-5,NA,15,TRBJ2-7
CASSGGRGNQPQHF,TGTGCCAGCAGTGGGGGCAGGGGCAATCAGCCCCAGCATTTT,NA,TRBV2,NA,14,TRBJ1-5